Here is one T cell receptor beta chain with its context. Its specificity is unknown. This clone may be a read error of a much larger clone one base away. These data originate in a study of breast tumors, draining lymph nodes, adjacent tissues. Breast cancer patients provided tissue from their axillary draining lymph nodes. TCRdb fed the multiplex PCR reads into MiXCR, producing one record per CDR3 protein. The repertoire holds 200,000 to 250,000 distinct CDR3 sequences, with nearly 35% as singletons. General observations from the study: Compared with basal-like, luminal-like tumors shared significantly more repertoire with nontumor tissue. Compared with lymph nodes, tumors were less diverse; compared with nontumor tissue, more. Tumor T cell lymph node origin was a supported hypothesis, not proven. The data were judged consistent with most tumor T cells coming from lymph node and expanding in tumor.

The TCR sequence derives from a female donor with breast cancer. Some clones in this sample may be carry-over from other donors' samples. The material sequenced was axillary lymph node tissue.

CDR3 nucleotide sequence: TGCAGTGCGGGGGTAACTACAGATACGCCGTATTTT. Protein product: CSAGVTTDTPYF. The J gene is TRBJ2-3, the V gene TRBV20-1; D possibly uses TRBD1 or TRBD2 (5 bases each). Germline assignment: CDR1 DFQATT and CDR2 SNEGSKA (reference sequence). The CDR3 is 12 residues long.